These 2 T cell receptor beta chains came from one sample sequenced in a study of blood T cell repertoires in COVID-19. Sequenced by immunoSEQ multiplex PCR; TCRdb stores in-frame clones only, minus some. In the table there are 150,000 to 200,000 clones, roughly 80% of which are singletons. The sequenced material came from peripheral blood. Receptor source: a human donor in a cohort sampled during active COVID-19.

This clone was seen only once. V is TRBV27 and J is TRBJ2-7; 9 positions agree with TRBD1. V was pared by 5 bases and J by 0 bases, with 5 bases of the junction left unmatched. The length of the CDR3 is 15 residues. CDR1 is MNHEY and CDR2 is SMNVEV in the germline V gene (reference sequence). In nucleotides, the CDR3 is TGTGCCAGCAGTCTACAGGGGGCCCCCTCCTACGAGCAGTACTTC. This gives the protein CASSLQGAPSYEQYF.

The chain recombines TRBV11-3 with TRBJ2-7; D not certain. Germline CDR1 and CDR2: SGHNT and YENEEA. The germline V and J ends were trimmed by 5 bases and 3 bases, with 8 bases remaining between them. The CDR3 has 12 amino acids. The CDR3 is CASSQNSYEQYF. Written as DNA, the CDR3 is TGTGCCAGCAGCCAAAACAGCTACGAGCAGTACTTC. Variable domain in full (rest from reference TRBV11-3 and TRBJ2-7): EAGVVQSPRYKIIEKKQPVAFWCNPISGHNTLYWYLQNLGQGPELLIRYENEEAVDDSQLPKDRFSAERLKGVDSTLKIQPAELGDSAVYLCASSQNSYEQYFGPGTRLTVT.